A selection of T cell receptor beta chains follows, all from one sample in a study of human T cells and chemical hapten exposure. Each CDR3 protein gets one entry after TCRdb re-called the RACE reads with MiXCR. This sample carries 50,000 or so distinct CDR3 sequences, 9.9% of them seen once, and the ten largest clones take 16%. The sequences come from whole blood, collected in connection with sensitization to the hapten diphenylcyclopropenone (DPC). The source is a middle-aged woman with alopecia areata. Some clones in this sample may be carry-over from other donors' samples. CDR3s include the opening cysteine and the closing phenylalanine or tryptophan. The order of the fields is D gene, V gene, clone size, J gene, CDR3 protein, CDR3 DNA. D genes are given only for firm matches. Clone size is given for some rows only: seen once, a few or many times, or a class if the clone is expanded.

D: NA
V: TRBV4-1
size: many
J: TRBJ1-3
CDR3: CASSQERGARAGNTIYF
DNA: TGCGCCAGCAGCCAAGAGAGGGGGGCTAGGGCTGGAAACACCATATATTTT

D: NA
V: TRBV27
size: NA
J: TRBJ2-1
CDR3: CASSAVGGGEQFF
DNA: TGTGCCAGCAGTGCGGTTGGTGGGGGTGAGCAGTTCTTC

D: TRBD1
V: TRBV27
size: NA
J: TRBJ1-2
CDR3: CASTLKGTAANYGYTF
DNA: TGTGCCAGCACCCTCAAAGGGACAGCTGCTAACTATGGCTACACCTTC

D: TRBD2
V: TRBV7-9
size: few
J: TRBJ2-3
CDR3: CASSLGSAGARTDTQYF
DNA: TGTGCCAGCAGCTTAGGGTCAGCGGGGGCCCGCACAGATACGCAGTATTTT

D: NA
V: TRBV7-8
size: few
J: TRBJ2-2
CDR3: CASPGEPNTGELFF
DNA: TGTGCCAGCCCCGGGGAGCCGAACACCGGGGAGCTGTTTTTT

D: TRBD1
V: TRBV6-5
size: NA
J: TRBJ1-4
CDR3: CASTRDRGNEKLFF
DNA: TGTGCCAGCACCCGGGACAGGGGTAATGAAAAACTGTTTTTT

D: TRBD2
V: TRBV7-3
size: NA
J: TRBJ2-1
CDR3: CASSQLGSGAYNEQFF
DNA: TGTGCCAGCAGCCAATTGGGTAGCGGGGCCTACAATGAGCAGTTCTTC

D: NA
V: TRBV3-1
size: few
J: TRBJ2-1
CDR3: CASSAGTLREQFF
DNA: TGTGCCAGCAGCGCGGGAACCTTGAGGGAGCAGTTCTTC

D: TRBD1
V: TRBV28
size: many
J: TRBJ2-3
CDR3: CASSNRGSTDTQYF
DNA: TGTGCCAGCAGTAACAGGGGTAGCACAGATACGCAGTATTTT

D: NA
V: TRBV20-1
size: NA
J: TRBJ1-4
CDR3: CSASEQNEKLFF
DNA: TGCAGTGCTAGTGAACAGAATGAAAAACTGTTTTTT

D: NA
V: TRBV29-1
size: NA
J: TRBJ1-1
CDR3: CSVDIQRAF
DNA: TGCAGCGTTGATATACAGAGGGCCTTT

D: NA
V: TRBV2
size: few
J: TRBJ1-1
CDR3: CASVPARNTEAFF
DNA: TGTGCCAGCGTTCCAGCCCGGAACACTGAAGCTTTCTTT

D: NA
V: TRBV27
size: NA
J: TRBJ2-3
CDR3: CASSLPDGTDTQYF
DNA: TGTGCCAGCAGCCTCCCGGACGGCACAGATACGCAGTATTTT

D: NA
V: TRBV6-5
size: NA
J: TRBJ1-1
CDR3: CASSYSRSTVRNTEAFF
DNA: TGTGCCAGCAGTTACTCACGATCGACGGTTAGGAACACTGAAGCTTTCTTT

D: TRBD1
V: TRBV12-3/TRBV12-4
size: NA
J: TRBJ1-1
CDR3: CASTSTGMNTEAFF
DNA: TGTGCCAGCACCTCGACAGGGATGAACACTGAAGCTTTCTTT